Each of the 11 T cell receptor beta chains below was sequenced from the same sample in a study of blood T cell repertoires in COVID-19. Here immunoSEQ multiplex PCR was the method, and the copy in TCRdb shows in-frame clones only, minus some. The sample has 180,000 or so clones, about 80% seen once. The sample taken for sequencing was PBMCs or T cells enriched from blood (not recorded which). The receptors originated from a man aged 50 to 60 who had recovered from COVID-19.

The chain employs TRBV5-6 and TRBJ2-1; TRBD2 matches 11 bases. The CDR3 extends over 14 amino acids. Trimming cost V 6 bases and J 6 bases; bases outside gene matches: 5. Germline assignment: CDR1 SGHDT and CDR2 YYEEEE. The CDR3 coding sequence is TGTGCCAGCACCCTAACTAGCGGGAGCAATGAGCAGTTCTTC. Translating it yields CASTLTSGSNEQFF.

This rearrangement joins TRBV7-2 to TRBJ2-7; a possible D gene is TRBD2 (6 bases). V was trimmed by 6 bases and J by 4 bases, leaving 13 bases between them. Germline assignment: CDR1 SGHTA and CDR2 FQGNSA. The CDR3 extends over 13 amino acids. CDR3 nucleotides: TGTGCCAGCAGTTTCCGGCGGGATTACGAGCAGTACTTC. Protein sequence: CASSFRRDYEQYF. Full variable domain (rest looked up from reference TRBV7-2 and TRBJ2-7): GAGVSQSPSNKVTEKGKDVELRCDPISGHTALYWYRQSLGQGLEFLIYFQGNSAPDKSGLPSDRFSAERTGGSVSTLTIQRTQQEDSAVYLCASSFRRDYEQYFGPGTRLTVT.

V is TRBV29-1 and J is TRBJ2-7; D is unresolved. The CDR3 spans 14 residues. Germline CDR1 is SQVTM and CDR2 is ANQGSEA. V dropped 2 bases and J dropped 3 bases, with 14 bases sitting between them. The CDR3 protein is CSVERDTTHYEQYF. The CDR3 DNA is TGCAGCGTTGAAAGAGACACAACCCACTACGAGCAGTACTTC.

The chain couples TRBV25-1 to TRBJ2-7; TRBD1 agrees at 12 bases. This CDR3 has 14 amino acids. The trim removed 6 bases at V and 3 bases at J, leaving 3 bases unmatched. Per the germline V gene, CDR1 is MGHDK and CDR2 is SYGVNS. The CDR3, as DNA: TGTGCCAGCAGAGGGACAGGGGGCCTCTACGAGCAGTACTTC. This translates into CASRGTGGLYEQYF.

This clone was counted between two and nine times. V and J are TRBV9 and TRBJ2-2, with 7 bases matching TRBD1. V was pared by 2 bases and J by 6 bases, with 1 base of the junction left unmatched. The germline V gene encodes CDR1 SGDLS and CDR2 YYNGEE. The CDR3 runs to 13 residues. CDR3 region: CASSVQGAGELFF. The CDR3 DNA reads TGTGCCAGCAGCGTCCAGGGGGCCGGGGAGCTGTTTTTT.

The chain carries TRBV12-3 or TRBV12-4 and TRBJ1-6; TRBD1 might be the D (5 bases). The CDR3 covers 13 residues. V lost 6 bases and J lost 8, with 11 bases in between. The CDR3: CASRGGGDSPLHF. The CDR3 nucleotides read TGTGCCAGCAGGGGGGGAGGGGATTCACCCCTCCACTTT.

This CDR3 is CASSDPTGGYNEQFF. The CDR3, as DNA: TGTGCCAGCAGCGACCCGACAGGGGGGTACAATGAGCAGTTCTTC. The rearrangement joins TRBV7-9 to TRBJ2-1; 9 positions agree with TRBD1. The CDR3 is 15 residues long. Germline CDR1 and CDR2: SEHNR and FQNEAQ (reference sequence). V trimming: 5 bases; J trimming: 4 bases; junction bases outside the gene matches: 6.

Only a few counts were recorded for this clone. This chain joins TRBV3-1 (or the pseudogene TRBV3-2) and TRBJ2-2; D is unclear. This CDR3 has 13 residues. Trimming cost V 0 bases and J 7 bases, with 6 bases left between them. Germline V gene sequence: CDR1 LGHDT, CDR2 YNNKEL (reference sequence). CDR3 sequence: CASSQDRNGELFF. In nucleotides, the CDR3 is TGTGCCAGCAGCCAAGATCGTAACGGGGAGCTGTTTTTT.

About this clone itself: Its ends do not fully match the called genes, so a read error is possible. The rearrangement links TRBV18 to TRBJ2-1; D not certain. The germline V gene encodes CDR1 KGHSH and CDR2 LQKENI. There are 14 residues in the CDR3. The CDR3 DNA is TGTGCCAGCTCTCCACCAGTACTTTACAATGAGCAGTTCTTC. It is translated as CASSPPVLYNEQFF. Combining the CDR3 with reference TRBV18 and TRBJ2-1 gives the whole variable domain NAGVMQNPRHLVRRRGQEARLRCSPMKGHSHVYWYRQLPEEGLKFMVYLQKENIIDESGMPKERFSAEFPKEGPSILRIQQVVRGDSAAYFCASSPPVLYNEQFFGPGTRLTVL.

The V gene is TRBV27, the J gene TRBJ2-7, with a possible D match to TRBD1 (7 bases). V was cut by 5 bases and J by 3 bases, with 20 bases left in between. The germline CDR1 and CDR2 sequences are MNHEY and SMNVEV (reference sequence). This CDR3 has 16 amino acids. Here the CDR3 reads CASSPLSGRGDYEQYF. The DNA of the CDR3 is TGTGCCAGCAGTCCCCTCTCGGGCAGGGGGGACTACGAGCAGTACTTC.

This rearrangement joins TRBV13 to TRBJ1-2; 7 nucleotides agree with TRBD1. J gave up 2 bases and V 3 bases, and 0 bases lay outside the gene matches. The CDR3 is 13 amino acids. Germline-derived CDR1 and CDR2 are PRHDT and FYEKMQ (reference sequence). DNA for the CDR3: TGTGCCAGCAGCTTGACAGGGAACTATGGCTACACCTTC. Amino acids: CASSLTGNYGYTF. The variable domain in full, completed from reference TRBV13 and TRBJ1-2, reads AAGVIQSPRHLIKEKRETATLKCYPIPRHDTVYWYQQGPGQDPQFLISFYEKMQSDKGSIPDRFSAQQFSDYHSELNMSSLELGDSALYFCASSLTGNYGYTFGSGTRLTVV.